The 10 T cell receptor beta chains presented below share a single source sample, sequenced in a study of blood T cell repertoires in COVID-19. Clones were read by immunoSEQ multiplex PCR, and TCRdb kept only the in-frame ones, dropping some. Among fewer than 250,000 clones listed, around 83% were seen once. Sequencing used PBMCs or T cells enriched from blood (not recorded which). All receptors come from a woman aged 30 to 39 who had been exposed to COVID-19.

The V call is TRBV7-9, the J call TRBJ2-1, with D tentatively TRBD1 (6 bases). Germline assignment: CDR1 SEHNR and CDR2 FQNEAQ (reference sequence). V was cut by 6 bases and J by 3 bases, with 18 bases left in between. The length of the CDR3 is 16 residues. CDR3: CASSPAGSGVYNEQFF. CDR3 nucleotide sequence: TGTGCCAGCAGTCCCGCCGGGTCAGGGGTCTACAATGAGCAGTTCTTC. The whole variable domain, filled in from reference TRBV7-9 and TRBJ2-1, reads DTGVSQNPRHKITKRGQNVTFRCDPISEHNRLYWYRQTLGQGPEFLTYFQNEAQLEKSRLLSDRFSAERPKGSFSTLEIQRTEQGDSAMYLCASSPAGSGVYNEQFFGPGTRLTVL.

This clone was observed once. This sequence joins TRBV5-4 and TRBJ2-1, with 11 bases aligning to TRBD2. The CDR3 contains 14 residues. Germline V gives CDR1 SGHNT, CDR2 YYREEE (reference sequence). The ends lost 4 bases at V and 7 bases at J; junction bases unmatched: 4. For the CDR3, the DNA is TGTGCCAGCAGCGTAGCGGGGGGGGGTAATGAGCAGTTCTTC. Residues: CASSVAGGGNEQFF.

For this clone: Other DNA sequences in this specimen translate into the identical CDR3. This chain links TRBV5-1 with TRBJ1-1, with D perhaps TRBD1 (6 bases). Trimming stripped 4 bases from V and 4 bases from J, with 17 bases between. This CDR3 has 15 residues. Germline-derived CDR1 and CDR2 are SGHRS and YFSETQ. DNA for the CDR3: TGCGCCAGCAGCCTCGCCTCGGGGGGCGGCACTGAAGCTTTCTTT. This translates into CASSLASGGGTEAFF.

CDR3: CASSQKETLHYGYTF. The CDR3 DNA is TGTGCCAGCAGCCAAAAAGAGACATTACACTATGGCTACACCTTC. The chain combines TRBV3-1 (or the pseudogene TRBV3-2) with TRBJ1-2; D gene uncertain. Trimming left V 2 bases short and J 3 bases short, with 13 bases between. CDR3 length: 15 amino acids. Germline V gene sequence: CDR1 LGHDT, CDR2 YNNKEL (reference sequence).

The rearrangement joins TRBV25-1 to TRBJ1-1; D is uncertain. This CDR3 has 13 residues. Per the germline V gene, CDR1 is MGHDK and CDR2 is SYGVNS. Trimming shortened V by 0 bases and J by 6 bases, and 8 bases separated the two germline ends. The CDR3 reads CASSEYFEAEAFF. The CDR3 region has the DNA TGTGCCAGCAGTGAATATTTCGAGGCTGAAGCTTTCTTT.

V and J are TRBV5-1 and TRBJ2-7, with 9 bases aligning to TRBD1. The V segment lost 4 bases and the J segment 7 bases; nucleotides outside the gene matches: 9. The CDR3 runs to 14 residues. From germline, CDR1 is SGHRS and CDR2 YFSETQ. The CDR3: CASSTRTGDREQYF. In nucleotides, the CDR3 is TGCGCCAGCAGCACCCGGACAGGGGACAGGGAGCAGTACTTC.

The V call is TRBV30, the J call TRBJ1-2; 10 bases match TRBD1. The V segment lost 2 bases and the J segment 3 bases; nucleotides outside the gene matches: 3. In germline, CDR1 is GTSNPN, CDR2 SVGIG (reference sequence). CDR3 length: 14 residues. The CDR3 region has the DNA TGTGCCTGGAGTATGGGACAGGGGCACTATGGCTACACCTTC. Translated: CAWSMGQGHYGYTF.

The chain recombines TRBV6-5 with TRBJ2-7, with a possible D match to TRBD2 (5 bases). In germline, CDR1 is MNHEY, CDR2 SVGAGI. The CDR3 has 13 amino acids. The V gene lost 2 bases and the J gene lost 6 bases, with 11 bases spanning the gap. This chain's CDR3 is CASSYPRGSEQYF. In DNA form, the CDR3 reads TGTGCCAGCAGTTACCCCAGAGGGTCCGAGCAGTACTTC.

This chain links TRBV18 with TRBJ1-6; 7 nucleotides agree with TRBD1. This CDR3 has 14 amino acids. The J segment lost 8 bases and the V segment lost 3 bases, leaving 4 bases of the junction unmatched. Looked up from germline, CDR1 is KGHSH and CDR2 is LQKENI. The CDR3 is CASSPRQGDSPLHF. CDR3 coding DNA: TGTGCCAGCTCACCTCGGCAGGGGGATTCACCCCTCCACTTT.

The chain has TRBV13 and TRBJ1-6; D is perhaps TRBD1 (6 bases). Between the trimmed V and J ends, which lost 0 bases and 0 bases, there was a span of 12 bases. Germline V gives CDR1 PRHDT, CDR2 FYEKMQ (reference sequence). The CDR3 is 18 residues long. The CDR3 loop reads CASSLGLTGSSYNSPLHF. The CDR3 region has the DNA TGTGCCAGCAGCTTAGGATTAACAGGGAGCTCCTATAATTCACCCCTCCACTTT.